The clone carrying this T cell receptor (beta chain) was seen repeatedly, ten times or more. Its target is not known. Here immunoSEQ multiplex PCR was the method, and the copy in TCRdb shows in-frame clones only, minus some. The data hold about 310,000 clones, with around 90% observed a single time. This entry belongs to a study of cytomegalovirus exposure and HLA in healthy donors. Whole-study findings and limits: Some TCR beta chains (roughly 160 of them) were listed as cytomegalovirus-associated. Most TCR sequences showed up rarely, but some public TCRs showed up in many donors. Researchers reported that a few CMV-associated chains were confirmed in vitro as CMV antigen-specific. Accounts indicate the classifier identified cytomegalovirus status with strong specificity and sensitivity.

V trimming: 6 bases; J trimming: 3 bases; junction bases outside the gene matches: 8. The germline V gene encodes CDR1 LGHNA and CDR2 YNFKEQ. CDR3 length: 14 amino acids. This sequence joins TRBV4-2 and TRBJ2-7; TRBD2 matches at 7 bases. Input material: PBMCs. This clonotype was obtained from a man under 40 in good health and CMV-seronegative. The CDR3 loop is CASRPGEGNYEQYF. The CDR3 region has the DNA TGTGCCAGCAGACCCGGGGAGGGGAACTACGAGCAGTACTTC.